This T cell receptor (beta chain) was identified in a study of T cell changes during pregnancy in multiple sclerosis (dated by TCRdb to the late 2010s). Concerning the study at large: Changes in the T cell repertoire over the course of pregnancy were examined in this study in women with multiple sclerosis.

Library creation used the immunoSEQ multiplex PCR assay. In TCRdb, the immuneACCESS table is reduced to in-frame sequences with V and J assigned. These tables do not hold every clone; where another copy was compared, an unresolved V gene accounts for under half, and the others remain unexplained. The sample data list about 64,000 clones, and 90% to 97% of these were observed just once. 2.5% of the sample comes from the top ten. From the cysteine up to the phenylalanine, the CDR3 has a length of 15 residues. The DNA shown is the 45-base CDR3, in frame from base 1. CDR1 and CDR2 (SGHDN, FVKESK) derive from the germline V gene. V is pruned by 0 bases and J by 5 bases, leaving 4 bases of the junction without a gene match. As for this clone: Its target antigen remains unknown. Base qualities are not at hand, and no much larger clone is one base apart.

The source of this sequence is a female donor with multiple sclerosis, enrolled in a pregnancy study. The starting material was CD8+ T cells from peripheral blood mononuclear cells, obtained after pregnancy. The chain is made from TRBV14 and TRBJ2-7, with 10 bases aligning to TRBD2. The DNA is TGTGCCAGCAGCCAAGATACTAGCGGGATGGACGAGCAGTACTTC. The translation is CASSQDTSGMDEQYF. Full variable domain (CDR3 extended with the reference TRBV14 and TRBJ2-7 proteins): EAGVTQFPSHSVIEKGQTVTLRCDPISGHDNLYWYRRVMGKEIKFLLHFVKESKQDESGMPNNRFLAERTGGTYSTLKVQPAELEDSGVYFCASSQDTSGMDEQYFGPGTRLTVT.